This TCR beta chain was sequenced for a study of graft-versus-host responses after intestinal transplantation. Findings of the study overall: GvH clones were identified in recipient marrow, with some first appearing in ileum or blood. Allografts of one patient group, those with graft-donor T cell macrochimerism, had high graft-versus-host to host-versus-graft clonal ratios.

About this clone: Its matching antigen is unknown.

Germline V gene lookup returns CDR1 SGDLS and CDR2 YYNGEE. Trimming stripped 3 bases from V and 2 bases from J, with 15 bases between. This CDR3 region has 16 residues. Assay: immunoSEQ multiplex PCR; the TCRdb copy retains only in-frame clones and omits some. This table has over 90,000 clones, 91% appearing once. This sequence joins TRBV9 and TRBJ1-3; D might be TRBD1 (5 bases). The clonotype was recovered from a human donor who was the organ donor for an intestinal transplant. This specimen consisted of unstimulated CD4+ T cells sorted from spleen or lymph node cells, obtained before transplant. The CDR3 bases are TGTGCCAGCAGCGCCGGGACGGGAGGGGCTGGAAACACCATATATTTT. This sequence encodes CASSAGTGGAGNTIYF. Filled out from reference TRBV9 and TRBJ1-3, the complete variable domain reads DSGVTQTPKHLITATGQRVTLRCSPRSGDLSVYWYQQSLDQGLQFLIQYYNGEERAKGNILERFSAQQFPDLHSELNLSSLELGDSALYFCASSAGTGGAGNTIYFGEGSWLTVV.